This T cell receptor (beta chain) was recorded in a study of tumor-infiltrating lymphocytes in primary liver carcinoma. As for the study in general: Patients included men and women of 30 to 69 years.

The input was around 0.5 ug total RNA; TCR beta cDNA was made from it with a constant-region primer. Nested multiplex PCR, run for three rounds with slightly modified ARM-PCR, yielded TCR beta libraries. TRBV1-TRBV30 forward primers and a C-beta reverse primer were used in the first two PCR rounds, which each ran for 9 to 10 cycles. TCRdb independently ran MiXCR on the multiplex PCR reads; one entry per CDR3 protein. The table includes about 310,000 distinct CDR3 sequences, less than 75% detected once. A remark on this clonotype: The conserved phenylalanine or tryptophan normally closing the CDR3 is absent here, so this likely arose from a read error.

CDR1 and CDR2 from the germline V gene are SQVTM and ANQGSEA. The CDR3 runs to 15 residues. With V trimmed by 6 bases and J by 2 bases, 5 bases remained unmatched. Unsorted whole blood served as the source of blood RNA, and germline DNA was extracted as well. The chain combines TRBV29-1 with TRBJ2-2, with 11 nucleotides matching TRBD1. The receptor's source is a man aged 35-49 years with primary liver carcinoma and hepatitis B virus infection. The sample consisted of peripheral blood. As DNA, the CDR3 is TGCAGCGTGGGGACAGGGGGTTCCAACACCGGGGAGCTGTTTTAT. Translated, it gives CSVGTGGSNTGELFY.